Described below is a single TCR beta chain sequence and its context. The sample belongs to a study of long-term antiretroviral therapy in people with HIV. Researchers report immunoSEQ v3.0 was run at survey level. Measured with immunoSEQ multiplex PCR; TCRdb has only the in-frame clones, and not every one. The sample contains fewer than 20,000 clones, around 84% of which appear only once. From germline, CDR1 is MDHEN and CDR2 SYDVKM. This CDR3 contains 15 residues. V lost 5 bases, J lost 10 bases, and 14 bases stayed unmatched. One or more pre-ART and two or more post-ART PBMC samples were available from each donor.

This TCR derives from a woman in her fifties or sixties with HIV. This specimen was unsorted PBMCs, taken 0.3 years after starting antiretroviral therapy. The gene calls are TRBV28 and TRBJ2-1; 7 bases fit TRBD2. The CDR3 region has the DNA TGTGCCAGCAGTCCGCGTGGGCTGGGGAGGGTGGAGCAGTTCTTC. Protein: CASSPRGLGRVEQFF.